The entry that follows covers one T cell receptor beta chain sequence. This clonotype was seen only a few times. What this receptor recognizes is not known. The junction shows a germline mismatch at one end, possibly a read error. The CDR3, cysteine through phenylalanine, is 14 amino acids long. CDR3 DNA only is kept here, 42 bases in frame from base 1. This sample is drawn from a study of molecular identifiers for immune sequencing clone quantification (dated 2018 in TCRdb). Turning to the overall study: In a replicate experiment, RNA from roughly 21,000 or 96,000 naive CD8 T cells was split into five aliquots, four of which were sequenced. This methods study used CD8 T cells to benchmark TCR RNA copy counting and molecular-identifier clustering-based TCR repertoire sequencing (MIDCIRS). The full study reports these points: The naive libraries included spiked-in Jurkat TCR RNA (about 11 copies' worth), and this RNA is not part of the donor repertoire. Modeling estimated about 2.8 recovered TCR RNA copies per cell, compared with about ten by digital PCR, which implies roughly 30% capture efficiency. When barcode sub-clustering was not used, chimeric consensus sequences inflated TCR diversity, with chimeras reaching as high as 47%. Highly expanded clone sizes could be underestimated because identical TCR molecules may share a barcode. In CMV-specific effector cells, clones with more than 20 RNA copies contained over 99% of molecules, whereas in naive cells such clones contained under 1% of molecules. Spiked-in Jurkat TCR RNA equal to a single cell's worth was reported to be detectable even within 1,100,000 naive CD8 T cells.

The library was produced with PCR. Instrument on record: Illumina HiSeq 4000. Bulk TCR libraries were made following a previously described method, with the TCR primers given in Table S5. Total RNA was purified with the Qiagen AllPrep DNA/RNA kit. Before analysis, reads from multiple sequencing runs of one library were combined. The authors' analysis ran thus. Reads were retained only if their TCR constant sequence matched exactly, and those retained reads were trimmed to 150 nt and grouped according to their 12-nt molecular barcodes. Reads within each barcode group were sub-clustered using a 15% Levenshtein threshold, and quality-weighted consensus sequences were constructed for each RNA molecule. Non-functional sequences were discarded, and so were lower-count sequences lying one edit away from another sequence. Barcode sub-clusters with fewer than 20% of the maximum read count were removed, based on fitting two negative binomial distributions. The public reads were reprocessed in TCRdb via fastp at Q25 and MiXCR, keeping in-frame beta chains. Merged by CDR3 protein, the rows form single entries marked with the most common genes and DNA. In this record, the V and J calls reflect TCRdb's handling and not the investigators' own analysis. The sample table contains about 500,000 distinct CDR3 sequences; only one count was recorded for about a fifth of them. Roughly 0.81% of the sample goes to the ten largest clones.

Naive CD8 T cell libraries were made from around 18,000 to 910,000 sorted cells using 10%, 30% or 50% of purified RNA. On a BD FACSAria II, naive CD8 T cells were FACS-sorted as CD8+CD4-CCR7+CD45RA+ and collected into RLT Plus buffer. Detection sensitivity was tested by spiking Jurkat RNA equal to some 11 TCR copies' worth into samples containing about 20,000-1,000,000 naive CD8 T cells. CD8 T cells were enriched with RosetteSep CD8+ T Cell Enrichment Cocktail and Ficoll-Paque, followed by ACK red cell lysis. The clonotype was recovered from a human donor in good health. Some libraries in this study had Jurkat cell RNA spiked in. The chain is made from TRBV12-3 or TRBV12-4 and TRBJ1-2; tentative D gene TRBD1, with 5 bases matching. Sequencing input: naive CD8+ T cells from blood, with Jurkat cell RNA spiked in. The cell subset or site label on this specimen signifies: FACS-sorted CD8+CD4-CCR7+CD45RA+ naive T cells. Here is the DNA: TGTGCCAGCGGTTTCGGCCAGGGAGGACGTGGCTACACCTTC. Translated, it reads CASGFGQGGRGYTF.